Listed here are 22 T cell receptor beta chains from one sample, sequenced in a study of blood T cell repertoires in COVID-19. This table comes from immunoSEQ multiplex PCR, and its TCRdb copy is limited to in-frame clones, with some not included. The sample consists of fewer than 300,000 clones, 70% to 90% of them appearing once. The sample comprised peripheral blood. The receptors come from a man aged 18 to 30 with active or convalescent COVID-19.

The genes are TRBV3-1 (or the pseudogene TRBV3-2) and TRBJ2-2; weak D call: TRBD2 (6 bases). Trimming cost V 0 bases and J 1 base, with 15 bases left between them. Germline V CDR1 and CDR2: LGHDT, YNNKEL (reference sequence). The CDR3 has 18 amino acids. CDR3 nucleotides: TGTGCCAGCAGCCAAGAGGCCGGGGGACCTCTGAACACCGGGGAGCTGTTTTTT. Translating it yields CASSQEAGGPLNTGELFF.

The rearrangement links TRBV5-1 to TRBJ1-4; no firm D call. V lost 2 bases, J lost 7 bases, and 9 bases lay in between. Looked up from germline, CDR1 is SGHRS and CDR2 is YFSETQ. The CDR3 length is 13 residues. In DNA form, the CDR3 reads TGCGCCAGCAGCTTCCTATCTGGTGAAAAACTGTTTTTT. It encodes CASSFLSGEKLFF.

The chain uses TRBV6-1 and TRBJ1-4; the match to TRBD1 covers 10 bases. The trim removed 1 base at V and 8 bases at J, leaving 7 bases unmatched. The CDR3 runs to 16 residues. Germline V gene data show CDR1 as MNHNS and CDR2 as SASEGT. For the CDR3, the DNA is TGTGCCAGCAGTGAAGTGGAGACAGGGGGCTCAGAAAAACTGTTTTTT. Protein: CASSEVETGGSEKLFF.

V gene TRBV7-9 combines with J gene TRBJ1-4; D not resolved. V was shortened by 5 bases and J by 0 bases, with 10 bases between the two germline ends. The germline V gene encodes CDR1 SEHNR and CDR2 FQNEAQ (reference sequence). The CDR3 runs 15 residues. In DNA form, the CDR3 reads TGTGCCAGCAGCCCAAGAGAAGCAACTAATGAAAAACTGTTTTTT. Encoded protein: CASSPREATNEKLFF.

This clone has only one observation. The chain has TRBV5-4 and TRBJ2-7; TRBD2 might be the D (7 bases). The CDR3 runs to 16 residues. Trimming removed 4 bases at V and 4 bases at J, with 21 bases between. CDR1 and CDR2 from the germline V gene are SGHNT and YYREEE (reference sequence). The CDR3 nucleotides are TGTGCCAGCAGCCCTGGGGGGGGGCTCCAGCCTTACGAGCAGTACTTC. Protein sequence: CASSPGGGLQPYEQYF.

This chain uses TRBV6-5 with TRBJ2-3; no definite D call. V shed 6 bases and J shed 2 bases, with 12 bases lying between them. Germline V CDR1 and CDR2: MNHEY, SVGAGI. The CDR3 is 14 amino acids. CDR3 nucleotide sequence: TGTGCCAGCAGAGCGAGTCCGCCCACAGATACGCAGTATTTT. Its protein product is CASRASPPTDTQYF.

This clone was counted once. J is TRBJ1-2 and V is TRBV27; weak D call: TRBD1 (5 bases). V dropped 3 bases and J dropped 4 bases, with 9 bases sitting between them. The CDR3 spans 13 residues. From germline, CDR1 is MNHEY and CDR2 SMNVEV (reference sequence). This CDR3 is CASSFTGAYGYTF. CDR3 bases: TGTGCCAGCAGTTTTACAGGAGCCTATGGCTACACCTTC.

J is TRBJ1-2 and V is TRBV6-4; D possibly corresponds to TRBD1 (6 bases). This CDR3 spans 14 amino acids. Germline CDR1 MRHNA, CDR2 SNTAGT. The V gene lost 3 bases and the J gene lost 3 bases, with 11 bases spanning the gap. In DNA form, the CDR3 reads TGTGCCAGCAGTGAAGAACAGGGCGACTATGGCTACACCTTC. Residues: CASSEEQGDYGYTF.

V and J are TRBV4-1 and TRBJ1-1; 8 bases agree with TRBD1. CDR1 is MGHRA, CDR2 YSYEKL, per germline. The V and J ends lost 2 bases and 7 bases, in that order; junction bases with no gene match: 18. The CDR3 is 18 amino acids. CDR3 sequence: CASSQFGARDRIRHEAFF. The CDR3 DNA reads TGCGCCAGCAGCCAATTTGGTGCCCGGGACAGGATCCGCCATGAAGCTTTCTTT.

In this sample, this clone turned up once. The rearrangement joins TRBV27 to TRBJ1-2; D call uncertain. Trimming pared 2 bases from V and 7 bases from J, leaving 11 bases between. Per the germline V gene, CDR1 is MNHEY and CDR2 is SMNVEV (reference sequence). CDR3 size: 13 residues. In DNA, the CDR3 is TGTGCCAGCAGTTTACTGGGAGCGTTTGGCTACACCTTC. Its protein is CASSLLGAFGYTF.

This clone was seen a single time. The CDR3 bases are TGTGCCACCAGTGCGGCTAGCGGGGGGACCTACAATGAGCAGTTCTTC. Translation: CATSAASGGTYNEQFF. V and J are TRBV24-1 and TRBJ2-1, with 11 bases lining up with TRBD2. V trimming: 5 bases; J trimming: 2 bases; junction bases outside the gene matches: 4. The CDR3 length is 16 residues. Germline V gives CDR1 KGHDR, CDR2 SFDVKD.

This clone has a single count. The V gene is TRBV5-8, the J gene TRBJ2-7, with D maybe TRBD2 (5 bases). V was trimmed by 2 bases and J by 6 bases, leaving 6 bases between them. Per germline, CDR1 SGHTS and CDR2 YDEGEE. The CDR3 totals 11 residues. The CDR3 sequence is CASSFGLEQYF. CDR3 nucleotides: TGTGCCAGCAGCTTTGGACTCGAGCAGTACTTC.

The genes are TRBV27 and TRBJ1-2; D might be TRBD1 (5 bases). Germline values: CDR1 MNHEY, CDR2 SMNVEV (reference sequence). V lost 0 bases and J lost 2, with 10 bases in between. This CDR3 has 15 residues. This CDR3 is CASSLSGVSNYGYTF. DNA of the CDR3: TGTGCCAGCAGTTTATCAGGGGTTTCAAACTATGGCTACACCTTC.

The gene calls are TRBV7-2 and TRBJ1-2; D remains ambiguous. Germline CDR1 and CDR2: SGHTA and FQGNSA. This CDR3 has 14 residues. Trimming stripped 1 base from V and 1 base from J, with 7 bases between. The CDR3 nucleotides are TGTGCCAGCAGCTTAGTGTACAGTAACTATGGCTACACCTTC. It specifies CASSLVYSNYGYTF.

As DNA, the CDR3 is TGTGCCAGCAGCTTAGCAGGGGATCAGCCCCAGCATTTT. This codes for CASSLAGDQPQHF. This sequence joins TRBV7-2 and TRBJ1-5, with TRBD1 as a possible D gene (5 bases). Germline V gene lookup returns CDR1 SGHTA and CDR2 FQGNSA. This CDR3 comprises 13 residues. Trimming pared 0 bases from V and 5 bases from J, leaving 5 bases between.

The V and J genes are TRBV23-1 and TRBJ2-2, with 9 bases identical to TRBD1. TRBV23-1 is an ORF for which the function is uncertain. The CDR3 has 17 amino acids. Trimming removed 7 bases from V and 7 bases from J; junction bases left unmatched: 16. The CDR3 coding sequence is TGCGCCAGCACCCGCGAGAGGGGGACAGGGATAATCGGGGAGCTGTTTTTT. Its protein product is CASTRERGTGIIGELFF.

The chain links TRBV5-4 to TRBJ2-5; 12 bases are a match to TRBD1. The CDR3 extends over 17 amino acids. V dropped 4 bases and J dropped 4; count of bases not matched to a gene: 11. Per germline, CDR1 SGHNT and CDR2 YYREEE (reference sequence). CDR3 region: CASSASGTGGEGETQYF. The CDR3 DNA follows: TGTGCCAGCAGCGCCTCCGGGACAGGGGGCGAAGGAGAGACCCAGTACTTC.

The chain has TRBV11-3 and TRBJ1-2, with a possible D match to TRBD1 (5 bases). Germline V CDR1 and CDR2: SGHNT, YENEEA. This CDR3 is built from 13 residues. V dropped 0 bases and J dropped 7 bases, with 9 bases sitting between them. The CDR3 region is CASSLEEGLGYTF. CDR3 DNA sequence: TGTGCCAGCAGCTTAGAGGAGGGACTTGGCTACACCTTC. The variable domain in full, with the rest retrieved from reference TRBV11-3 and TRBJ1-2, is EAGVVQSPRYKIIEKKQPVAFWCNPISGHNTLYWYLQNLGQGPELLIRYENEEAVDDSQLPKDRFSAERLKGVDSTLKIQPAELGDSAVYLCASSLEEGLGYTFGSGTRLTVV.

The chain is built from TRBV19 and TRBJ2-2, with D perhaps matching TRBD2 (6 bases). V was cut by 0 bases and J by 6 bases, with 8 bases left in between. Germline CDR1 is LNHDA and CDR2 is SQIVND (reference sequence). CDR3 length equals 14 residues. CDR3 coding DNA: TGTGCCAGTAGTATAGAGGGAGGCTCCGGGGAGCTGTTTTTT. It encodes CASSIEGGSGELFF.

The V gene is TRBV15, the J gene TRBJ1-5, with 12 nucleotides matching TRBD1. This CDR3 has 15 amino acids. V dropped 7 bases and J dropped 4; count of bases not matched to a gene: 5. The germline V gene has CDR1 LNHNV and CDR2 YYDKDF (reference sequence). CDR3 nucleotide sequence: TGTGCCACCAATAGGGACAGGGGGCCAAATCAGCCCCAGCATTTT. Encoded protein: CATNRDRGPNQPQHF. The full variable domain, its missing parts supplied by reference TRBV15 and TRBJ1-5, is DAMVIQNPRYQVTQFGKPVTLSCSQTLNHNVMYWYQQKSSQAPKLLFHYYDKDFNNEADTPDNFQSRRPNTSFCFLDIRSPGLGDTAMYLCATNRDRGPNQPQHFGDGTRLSIL.

The rearrangement links TRBV24-1 to TRBJ1-1, with 7 positions matching TRBD1. V was pared by 4 bases and J by 10 bases, with 17 bases of the junction left unmatched. From germline, CDR1 is KGHDR and CDR2 SFDVKD. This CDR3 comprises 16 residues. The CDR3 bases are TGTGCCACCAGTGACCTAAGAGACAGGGCCATTATCCCAGCTTTCTTT. Translated: CATSDLRDRAIIPAFF.

The rearrangement joins TRBV5-1 to TRBJ2-5; 11 nucleotides match TRBD2. V dropped 2 bases and J dropped 4; count of bases not matched to a gene: 4. The CDR3 extends over 15 amino acids. Germline V gene sequence: CDR1 SGHRS, CDR2 YFSETQ. The CDR3 reads CASSFVAGGRETQYF. The DNA for the CDR3 is TGCGCCAGCAGCTTCGTAGCGGGGGGGCGAGAGACCCAGTACTTC.